What follows are 3 T cell receptor beta chains derived from one specimen sequenced in a study of vaccination and CD4 T cells after COVID-19. Treatment defined: approximately 9-day PBMC culture with coronavirus spike peptide pools or control peptides (ViraFEST assay). No antigen is known for these receptors. The Oncomine TCR Beta short-read assay sequenced DNA from cultured CD4+ T cells. Via MiXCR, TCRdb re-called the PCR reads, giving one row per CDR3 protein. The sample lists 6,500 to 8,500 distinct CDR3 sequences, 50% to 70% occurring once. Sequencing input: CD4+ T cells from blood, cultured in vitro. The receptor source for this set is a human donor who had recovered from COVID-19.

This chain links TRBV7-2 with TRBJ2-7, with a tentative D call TRBD2 (7 bases). Per germline, CDR1 SGHTA and CDR2 FQGNSA. V was shortened by 8 bases and J by 4 bases, with 18 bases between the two germline ends. CDR3 length: 14 residues. The CDR3 nucleotides are TGTGCCAGCCTTGGGGGCGGGAGCCGTTACGAGCAGTACTTC. Its translation: CASLGGGSRYEQYF.

By share, this clonotype ranks as medium-sized (0.01 to 0.1%). The rearrangement uses TRBV20-1 and TRBJ1-5, with D perhaps matching TRBD1 (5 bases). CDR3 size: 13 residues. Germline CDR1 DFQATT, CDR2 SNEGSKA (reference sequence). V lost 3 bases and J lost 3, with 9 bases in between. CDR3 in DNA: TGCAGTGCTAGTGGGGGGAACAATCAGCCCCAGCATTTT. Protein product: CSASGGNNQPQHF.

The V and J genes are TRBV7-8 and TRBJ1-4; D is unclear. The CDR3 length is 14 residues. The V gene lost 5 bases and the J gene lost 8 bases, with 15 bases spanning the gap. Germline V gives CDR1 SGHVS, CDR2 FQNEAQ. CDR3 residues: CASSRGPGGEKLFF. As DNA, the CDR3 is TGTGCCAGCAGCCGCGGACCCGGCGGGGAAAAACTGTTTTTT.